One sample yielded the 3 T cell receptor beta chains listed below, sequenced in a study of OX40 agonist ivuxolimab in advanced cancers. Produced via immunoSEQ multiplex PCR; TCRdb's table is partial and in-frame only. Of around 64,000 clones listed, 87% were seen once; the top ten hold roughly 0.79%. Specimen: CD4+ or CD8+ T cells sorted from blood, collected in a trial of the OX40 agonist ivuxolimab. These receptors were taken from an adult with an advanced solid tumor such as melanoma, head and neck, liver or kidney cancer.

The chain couples TRBV18 to TRBJ2-2, with D possibly matching TRBD1 (6 bases). The V and J ends lost 1 base and 1 base respectively, with 7 bases between them. Germline V lookup: CDR1 KGHSH, CDR2 LQKENI. This CDR3 is 15 amino acids long. CDR3 bases: TGTGCCAGCTCACCACGGACAGTGAACACCGGGGAGCTGTTTTTT. Translation gives CASSPRTVNTGELFF.

There are a few counts of this clone. The chain is built from TRBV9 and TRBJ1-1; D is undetermined. The germline gives CDR1 SGDLS, CDR2 YYNGEE. This CDR3 contains 14 residues. V was pared by 4 bases and J by 0 bases, with 10 bases between. CDR3 sequence reads: CASSPWSVNTEAFF. CDR3 coding DNA: TGTGCCAGCAGCCCCTGGTCAGTGAACACTGAAGCTTTCTTT.

This chain connects TRBV11-2 to TRBJ1-5; possibly TRBD1 for D (5 bases). Germline-derived CDR1 and CDR2 are SGHAT and FQNNGV. V lost 5 bases to trimming and J lost 7 bases, with 15 bases between them. The CDR3 is 14 amino acids. CDR3 DNA: TGTGCCAGCAGCCCAGGTGGGGCAGGGCAGCCCCAGCATTTT. Protein product: CASSPGGAGQPQHF.